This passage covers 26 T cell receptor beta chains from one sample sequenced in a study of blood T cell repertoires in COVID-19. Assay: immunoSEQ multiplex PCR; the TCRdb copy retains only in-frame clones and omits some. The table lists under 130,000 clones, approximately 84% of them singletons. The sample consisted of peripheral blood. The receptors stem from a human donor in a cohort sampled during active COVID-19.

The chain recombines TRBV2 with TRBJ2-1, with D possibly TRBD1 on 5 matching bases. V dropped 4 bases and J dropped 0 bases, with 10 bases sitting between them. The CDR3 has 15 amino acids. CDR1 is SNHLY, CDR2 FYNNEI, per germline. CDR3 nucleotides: TGTGCCAGCAGTGGGAATAGGGGCTCCTACAATGAGCAGTTCTTC. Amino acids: CASSGNRGSYNEQFF.

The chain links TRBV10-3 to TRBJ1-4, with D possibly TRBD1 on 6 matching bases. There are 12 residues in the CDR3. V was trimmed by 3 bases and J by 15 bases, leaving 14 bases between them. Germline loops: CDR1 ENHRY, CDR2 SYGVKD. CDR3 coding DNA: TGTGCCATCAGTGATGACTTAACAGGGTTGTTTTTT. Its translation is CAISDDLTGLFF.

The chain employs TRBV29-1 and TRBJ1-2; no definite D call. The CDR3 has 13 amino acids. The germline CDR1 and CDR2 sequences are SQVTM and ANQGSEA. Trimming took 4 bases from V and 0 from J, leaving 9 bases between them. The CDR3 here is CSVVSEANYGYTF. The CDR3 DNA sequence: TGCAGCGTTGTCTCTGAGGCTAACTATGGCTACACCTTC.

The CDR3 nucleotides read TGCGCCCGCCGGGACAGCTGGGGATGCTATGGCTACACCTTC. Amino acids: CARRDSWGCYGYTF. The chain joins TRBV10-2 to TRBJ1-2; 7 nucleotides match TRBD1. Trimming took 11 bases from V and 4 from J; bases not matched to a gene: 13. The length of the CDR3 is 14 residues. Germline CDR1 is WSHSY and CDR2 is SAAADI.

CDR3 loop: CASSRGPPSGNEQFF. The CDR3 DNA reads TGTGCCAGCAGCCGAGGACCTCCGTCGGGGAATGAGCAGTTCTTC. The chain carries TRBV7-3 and TRBJ2-1; perhaps TRBD2 as D (5 bases). Germline V gene sequence: CDR1 SGHTA, CDR2 FQGTGA. Trimming shortened V by 5 bases and J by 7 bases, and 18 bases separated the two germline ends. This CDR3 comprises 15 residues.

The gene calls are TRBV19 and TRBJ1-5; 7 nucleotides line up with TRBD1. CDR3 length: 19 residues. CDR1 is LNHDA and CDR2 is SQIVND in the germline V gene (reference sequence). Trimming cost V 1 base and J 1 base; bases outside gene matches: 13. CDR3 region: CASSIGAGQVRGSNQPQHF. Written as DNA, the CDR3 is TGTGCCAGTAGTATAGGGGCAGGACAGGTTAGGGGAAGCAATCAGCCCCAGCATTTT.

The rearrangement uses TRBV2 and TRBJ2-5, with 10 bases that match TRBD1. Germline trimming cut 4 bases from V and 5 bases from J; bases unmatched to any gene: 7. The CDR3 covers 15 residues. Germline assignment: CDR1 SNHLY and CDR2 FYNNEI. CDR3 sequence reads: CASSGTGTGVETQYF. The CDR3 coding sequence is TGTGCCAGCAGTGGAACCGGGACAGGGGTGGAGACCCAGTACTTC. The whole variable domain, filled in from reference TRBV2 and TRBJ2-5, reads EPEVTQTPSHQVTQMGQEVILRCVPISNHLYFYWYRQILGQKVEFLVSFYNNEISEKSEIFDDQFSVERPDGSNFTLKIRSTKLEDSAMYFCASSGTGTGVETQYFGPGTRLLVL.

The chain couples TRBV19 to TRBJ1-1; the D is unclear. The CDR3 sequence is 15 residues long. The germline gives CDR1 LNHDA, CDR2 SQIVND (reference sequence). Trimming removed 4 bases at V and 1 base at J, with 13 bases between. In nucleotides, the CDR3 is TGTGCCAGTAGTACCCCGGGAGGGCCGAACACTGAAGCTTTCTTT. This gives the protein CASSTPGGPNTEAFF.

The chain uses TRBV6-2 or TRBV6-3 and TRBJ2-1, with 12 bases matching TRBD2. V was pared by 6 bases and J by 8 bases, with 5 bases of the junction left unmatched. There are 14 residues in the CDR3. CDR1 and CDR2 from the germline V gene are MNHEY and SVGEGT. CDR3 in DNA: TGTGCCAGCAGCCTAGCGGGGGGGCCCTATGAGCAGTTCTTC. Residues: CASSLAGGPYEQFF.

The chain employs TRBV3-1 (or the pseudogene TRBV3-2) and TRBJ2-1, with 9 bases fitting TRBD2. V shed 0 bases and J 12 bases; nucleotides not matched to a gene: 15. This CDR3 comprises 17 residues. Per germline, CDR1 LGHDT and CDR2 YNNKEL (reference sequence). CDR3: CASSQDSSGGRGLGQFF. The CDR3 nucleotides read TGTGCCAGCAGCCAAGATAGTAGCGGGGGCCGAGGTCTGGGGCAGTTCTTC.

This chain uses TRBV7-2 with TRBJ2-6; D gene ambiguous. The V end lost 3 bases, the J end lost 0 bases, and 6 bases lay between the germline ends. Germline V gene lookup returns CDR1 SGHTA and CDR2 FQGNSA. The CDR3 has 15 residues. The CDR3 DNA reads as TGTGCCAGCAGCTTGAGTAGCTCTGGGGCCAACGTCCTGACTTTC. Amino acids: CASSLSSSGANVLTF.

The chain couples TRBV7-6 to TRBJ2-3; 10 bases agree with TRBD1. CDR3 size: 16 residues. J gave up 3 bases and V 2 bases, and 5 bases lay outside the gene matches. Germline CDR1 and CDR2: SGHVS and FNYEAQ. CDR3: CASSLTGQGGTDTQYF. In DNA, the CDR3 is TGTGCCAGCAGCTTAACCGGACAGGGGGGGACAGATACGCAGTATTTT.

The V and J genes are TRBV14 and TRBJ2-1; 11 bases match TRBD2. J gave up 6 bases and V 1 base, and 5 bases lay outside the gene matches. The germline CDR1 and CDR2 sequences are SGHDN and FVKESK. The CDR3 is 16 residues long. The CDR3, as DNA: TGTGCCAGCAGCCAAGGACTAGCGGGATGGGGCAATGAGCAGTTCTTC. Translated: CASSQGLAGWGNEQFF.

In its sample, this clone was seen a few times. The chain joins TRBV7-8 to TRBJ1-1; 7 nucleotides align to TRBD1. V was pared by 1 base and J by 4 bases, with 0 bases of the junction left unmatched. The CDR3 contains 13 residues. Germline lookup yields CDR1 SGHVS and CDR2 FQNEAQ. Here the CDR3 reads CASSLGQGTEAFF. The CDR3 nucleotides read TGTGCCAGCAGCTTAGGACAGGGCACTGAAGCTTTCTTT.

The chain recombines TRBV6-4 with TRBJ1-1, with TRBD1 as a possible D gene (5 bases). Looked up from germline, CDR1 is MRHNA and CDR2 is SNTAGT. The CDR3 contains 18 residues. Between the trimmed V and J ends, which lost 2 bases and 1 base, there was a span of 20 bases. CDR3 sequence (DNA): TGTGCCAGCAGTGACCGGGGGGGGACGCGGGGTCCGAACACTGAAGCTTTCTTT. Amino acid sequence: CASSDRGGTRGPNTEAFF.

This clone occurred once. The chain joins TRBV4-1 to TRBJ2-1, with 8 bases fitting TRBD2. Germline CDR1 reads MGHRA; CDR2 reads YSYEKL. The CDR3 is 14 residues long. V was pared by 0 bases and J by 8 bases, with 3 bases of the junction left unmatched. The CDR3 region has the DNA TGCGCCAGCAGCCAAGACGGGAGGGCCGATGAGCAGTTCTTC. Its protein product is CASSQDGRADEQFF.

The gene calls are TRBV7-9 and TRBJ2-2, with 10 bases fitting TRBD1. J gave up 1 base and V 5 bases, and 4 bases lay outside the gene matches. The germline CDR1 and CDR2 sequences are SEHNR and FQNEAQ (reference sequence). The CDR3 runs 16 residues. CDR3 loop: CASSPTGGGNTGELFF. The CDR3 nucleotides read TGTGCCAGCAGCCCGACAGGGGGCGGGAACACCGGGGAGCTGTTTTTT.

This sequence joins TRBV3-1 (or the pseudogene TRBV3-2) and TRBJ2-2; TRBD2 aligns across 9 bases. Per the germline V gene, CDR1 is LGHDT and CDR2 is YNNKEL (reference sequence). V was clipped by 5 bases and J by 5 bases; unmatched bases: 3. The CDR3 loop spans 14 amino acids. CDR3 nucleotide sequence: TGTGCCAGCAGCGAAGGACTAGCGACCGGGGAGCTGTTTTTT. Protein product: CASSEGLATGELFF.

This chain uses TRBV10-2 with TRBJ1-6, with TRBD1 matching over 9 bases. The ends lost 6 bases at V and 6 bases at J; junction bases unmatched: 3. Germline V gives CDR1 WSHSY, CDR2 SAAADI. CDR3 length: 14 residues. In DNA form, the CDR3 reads TGCGCCAGCAGCCGGGACAGGGCTAATTCACCCCTCCACTTT. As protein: CASSRDRANSPLHF.

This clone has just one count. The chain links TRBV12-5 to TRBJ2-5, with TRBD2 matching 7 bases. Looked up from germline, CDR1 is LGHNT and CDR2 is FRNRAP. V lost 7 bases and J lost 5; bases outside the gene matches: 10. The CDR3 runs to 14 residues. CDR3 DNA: TGTGCTAGTGCCCCCGGGACTAATGGGGAGACCCAGTACTTC. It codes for CASAPGTNGETQYF.

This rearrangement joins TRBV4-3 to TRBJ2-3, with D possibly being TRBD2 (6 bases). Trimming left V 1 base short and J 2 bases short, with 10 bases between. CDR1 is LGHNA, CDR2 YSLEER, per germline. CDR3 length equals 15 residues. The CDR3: CASSQGLVNTDTQYF. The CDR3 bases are TGCGCCAGCAGCCAAGGACTAGTAAACACAGATACGCAGTATTTT.

CDR3 protein: CASSLGQLQETQYF. In nucleotides, the CDR3 is TGTGCCAGCAGCCTGGGACAGCTACAAGAGACCCAGTACTTC. The rearrangement links TRBV3-1 (or the pseudogene TRBV3-2) to TRBJ2-5, with 7 bases lining up with TRBD1. Per the germline V gene, CDR1 is LGHDT and CDR2 is YNNKEL (reference sequence). Trimming took 4 bases from V and 2 from J; bases not matched to a gene: 4. This CDR3 is 14 amino acids long.

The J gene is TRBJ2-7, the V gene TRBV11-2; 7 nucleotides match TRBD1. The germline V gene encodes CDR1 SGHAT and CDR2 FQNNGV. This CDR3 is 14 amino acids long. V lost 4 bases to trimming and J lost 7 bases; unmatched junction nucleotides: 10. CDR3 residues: CASSWNDGQVEQYF. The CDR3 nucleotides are TGTGCCAGCAGCTGGAATGACGGACAGGTAGAGCAGTACTTC.

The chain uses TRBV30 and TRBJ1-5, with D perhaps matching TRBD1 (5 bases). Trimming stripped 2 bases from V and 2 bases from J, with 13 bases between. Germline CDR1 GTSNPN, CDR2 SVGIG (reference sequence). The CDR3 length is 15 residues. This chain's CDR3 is CAWSMGGKGNQPQHF. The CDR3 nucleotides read TGTGCCTGGAGTATGGGGGGAAAGGGCAATCAGCCCCAGCATTTT.

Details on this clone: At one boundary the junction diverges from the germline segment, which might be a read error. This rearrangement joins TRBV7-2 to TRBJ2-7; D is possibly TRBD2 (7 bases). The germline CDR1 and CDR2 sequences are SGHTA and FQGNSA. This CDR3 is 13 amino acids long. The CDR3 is CASSLGEGDFIIF. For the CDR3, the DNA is TGTGCCAGCAGCTTAGGGGAGGGGGACTTTATCATCTTC.

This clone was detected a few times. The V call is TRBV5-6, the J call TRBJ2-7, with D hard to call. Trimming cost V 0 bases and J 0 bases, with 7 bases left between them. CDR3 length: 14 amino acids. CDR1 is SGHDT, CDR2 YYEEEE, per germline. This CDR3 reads CASSLASYSYEQYF. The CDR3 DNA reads TGTGCCAGCAGCTTGGCGAGTTACTCCTACGAGCAGTACTTC.